This TCR beta chain was found in a study of blood T cell repertoires in COVID-19 (dated by TCRdb to 2018 to 2020). Background on the whole study: Samples covering the acute and convalescent phases of COVID-19 were provided by collaborators in the United States, Italy and Spain. The material from the prospective study consisted of cDNA or gDNA derived from T cells, B-cell-depleted T cells, or PBMCs. Subjects who had been exposed to COVID-19, were actively infected with it, or had recovered from it provided the deeply sampled blood TCRbeta repertoires that made up the dataset. The repertoires were released in a freely available public database intended as a resource for research on the immune response to SARS-CoV-2. Samples were obtained from the ongoing ImmuneRACE study (first 160 participants) and from 1,000 to 1,500 subjects provided by 6 global collaborators. A de-identified subject ID, COVID-19 status, age in years and sex were almost always included in the sample metadata. Where available, HLA class I and class II types were taken from metadata supplied by the sample provider and were not determined by assay-based typing. What the research found in general, with its limitations: Clinical and demographic metadata were provided uncurated, with the amount varying by source and participant.

Participants in the prospective study were aged about 18 to 89 years, lived in 20 to 30 United States geographic areas, and enrolled through a virtual design. In the prospective study, cohorts were assigned on the basis of participant-reported clinical history obtained from a screening survey and a study questionnaire. Recovered participants in ImmuneRACE Cohort 3 were defined by two consecutive negative NP/OP PCR tests, clearance by a healthcare professional, or resolution of symptoms. In the prospective study, whole blood, serum and a nasopharyngeal or oropharyngeal swab were collected from each participant by mobile phlebotomists. Over a roughly 2-month period, participants in the prospective study had the option of providing additional blood draws and questionnaires. Before DNA extraction, blood samples from the prospective study were shipped at room temperature or frozen. Taken from the germline V gene (reference sequence), the CDR1 and CDR2 loops are MNHEY and SMNVEV. The CDR3, cysteine through phenylalanine, is 12 amino acids long. Of all the DNA, just the CDR3 is kept, 36 bases in frame from base 1. Relative to germline, V is 5 bases shorter and J is 4 bases shorter, with 8 bases between their ends.

A word on this clone: Its antigen has not been determined. No base quality information exists; no much larger clone differs at one position.

TCRbeta CDR3 regions were amplified from genomic DNA using the immunoSEQ Assay, a bias-controlled multiplex PCR. The study's processing was this. The number of nucleated cells in each sample was estimated by amplification of reference gene primers within the assay. Sequence reads were collapsed and filtered to measure the absolute abundance of every unique TCRbeta CDR3 rearrangement. For each sample, productive Simpson clonality was calculated as the square root of Simpson's diversity index across productive rearrangements. TCRdb took over this immuneACCESS table, retaining in-frame rearrangements with V and J assigned. Such tables are incomplete; in checked studies, under half of the missing clones stem from an unresolved V gene, and the remainder is unexplained. V and J calls and clone size are as listed in that table; D and trimming were resolved from the DNA. The sample data list a few hundred thousand clones, and less than 85% of these were observed just once. The ten largest make up around 2.3% of the sample.

Source material: PBMCs or T cells enriched from blood (not recorded which). The chain uses TRBV27 and TRBJ1-1; a tentative D call is TRBD1 (5 bases match). The sequence was collected from a woman in her forties or fifties who had recovered from COVID-19. At the DNA level, the sequence is TGTGCCAGCAGTCAGGGTATCACTGAAGCTTTCTTT. This encodes CASSQGITEAFF.